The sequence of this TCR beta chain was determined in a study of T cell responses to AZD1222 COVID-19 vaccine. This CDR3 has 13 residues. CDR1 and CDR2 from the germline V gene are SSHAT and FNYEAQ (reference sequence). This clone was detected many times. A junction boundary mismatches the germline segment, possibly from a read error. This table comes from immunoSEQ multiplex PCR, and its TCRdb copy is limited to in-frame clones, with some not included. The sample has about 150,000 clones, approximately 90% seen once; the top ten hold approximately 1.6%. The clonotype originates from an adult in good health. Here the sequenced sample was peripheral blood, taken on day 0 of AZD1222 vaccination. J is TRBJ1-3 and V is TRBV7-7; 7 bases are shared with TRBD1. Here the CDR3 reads CASSSGTENTIYF. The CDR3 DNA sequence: TGTGCTAGCAGCTCGGGGACAGAAAACACCATATATTTT.